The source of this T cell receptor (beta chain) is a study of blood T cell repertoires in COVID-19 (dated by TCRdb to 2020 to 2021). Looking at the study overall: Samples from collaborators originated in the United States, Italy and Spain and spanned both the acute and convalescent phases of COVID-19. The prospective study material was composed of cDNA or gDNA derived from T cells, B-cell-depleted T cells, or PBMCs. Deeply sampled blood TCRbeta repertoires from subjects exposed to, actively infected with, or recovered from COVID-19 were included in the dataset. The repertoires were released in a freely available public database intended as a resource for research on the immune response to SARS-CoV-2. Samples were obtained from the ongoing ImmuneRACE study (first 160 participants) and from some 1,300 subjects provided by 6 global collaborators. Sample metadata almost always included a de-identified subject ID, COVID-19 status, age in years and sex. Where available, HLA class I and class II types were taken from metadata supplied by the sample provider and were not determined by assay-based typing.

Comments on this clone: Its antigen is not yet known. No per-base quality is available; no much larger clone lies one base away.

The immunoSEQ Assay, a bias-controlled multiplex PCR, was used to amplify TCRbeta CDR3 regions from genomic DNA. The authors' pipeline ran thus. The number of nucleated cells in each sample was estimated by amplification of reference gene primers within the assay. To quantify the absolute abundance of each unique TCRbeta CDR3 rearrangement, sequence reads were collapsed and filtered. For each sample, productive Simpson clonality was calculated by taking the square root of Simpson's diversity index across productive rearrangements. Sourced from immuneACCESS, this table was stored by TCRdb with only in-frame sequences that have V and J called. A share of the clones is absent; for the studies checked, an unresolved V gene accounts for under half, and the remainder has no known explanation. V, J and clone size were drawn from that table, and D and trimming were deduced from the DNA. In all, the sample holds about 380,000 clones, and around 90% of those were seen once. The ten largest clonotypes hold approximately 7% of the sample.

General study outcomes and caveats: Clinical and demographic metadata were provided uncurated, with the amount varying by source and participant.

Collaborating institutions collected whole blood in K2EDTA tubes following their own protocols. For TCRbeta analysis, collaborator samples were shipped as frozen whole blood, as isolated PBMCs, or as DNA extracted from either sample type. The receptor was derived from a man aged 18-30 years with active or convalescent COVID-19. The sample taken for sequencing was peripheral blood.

This receptor has the CDR3 CASSSSLSVPIRDYGYTF. The DNA reads as follows: TGTGCCAGCAGTTCCAGCCTATCGGTCCCGATCCGGGACTATGGCTACACCTTC. The receptor chain draws on TRBV27 and TRBJ1-2; the D gene is unclear. The CDR3 starts with the cysteine, ends with the phenylalanine, and has 18 residues. The entry retains the CDR3 DNA only, 54 bases that are in frame from base 1. According to the germline V gene (reference sequence), CDR1 reads MNHEY and CDR2 reads SMNVEV. Trimming removed 4 bases from V and 3 bases from J, leaving 24 bases between the germline ends.